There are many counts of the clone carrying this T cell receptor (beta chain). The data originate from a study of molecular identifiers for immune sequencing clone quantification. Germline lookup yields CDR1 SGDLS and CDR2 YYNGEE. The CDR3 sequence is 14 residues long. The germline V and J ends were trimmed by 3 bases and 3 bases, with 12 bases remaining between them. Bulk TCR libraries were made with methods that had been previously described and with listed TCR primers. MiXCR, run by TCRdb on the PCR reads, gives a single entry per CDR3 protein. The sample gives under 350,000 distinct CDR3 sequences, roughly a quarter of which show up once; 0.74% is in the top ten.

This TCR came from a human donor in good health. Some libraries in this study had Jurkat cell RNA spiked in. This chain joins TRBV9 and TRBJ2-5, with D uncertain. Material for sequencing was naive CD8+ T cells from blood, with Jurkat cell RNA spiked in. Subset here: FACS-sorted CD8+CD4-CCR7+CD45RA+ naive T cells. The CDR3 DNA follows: TGTGCCAGCAGCGGTGGACCACTGGAAGAGACCCAGTACTTC. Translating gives CASSGGPLEETQYF.